The TCR beta chain under discussion was sequenced for a study of identifying expanded T cells in peripheral blood. Study-level results: Roughly 1.2 clones differed between technical replicates, versus around 15 and 18 over time.

The germline V gene has CDR1 SGHRS and CDR2 YFSETQ. This CDR3 region has 13 residues. The ends were cut back, 0 bases at V and 13 bases at J, with 17 bases in the middle. This clone was seen just once. As yet, its antigen is unknown. This may arise from a read error, as a much more abundant clone is one base away. This sample includes further DNA sequences coding for the same CDR3. Collection occurred without any documented infections or immune events in donors. Produced via immunoSEQ multiplex PCR; TCRdb's table is partial and in-frame only. The repertoire holds about 47,000 clones, with roughly 82% as singletons.

The TCR comes from a person between 18 and 75 years old in good health. The sequenced sample was blood. The chain carries TRBV5-1 and TRBJ2-7; unclear D gene. In DNA, the CDR3 is TGCGCCAGCAGCTTGGTCGGTAAGGAAGAACAATACTTC. Amino acids: CASSLVGKEEQYF.